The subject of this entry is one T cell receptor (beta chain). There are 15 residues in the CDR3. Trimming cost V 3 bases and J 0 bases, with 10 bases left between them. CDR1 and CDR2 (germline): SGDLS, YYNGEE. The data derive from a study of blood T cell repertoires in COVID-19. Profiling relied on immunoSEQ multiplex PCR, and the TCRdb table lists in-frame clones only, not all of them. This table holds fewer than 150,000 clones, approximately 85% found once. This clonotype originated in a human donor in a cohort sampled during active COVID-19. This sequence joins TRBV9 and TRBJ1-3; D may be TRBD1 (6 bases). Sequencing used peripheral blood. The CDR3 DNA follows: TGTGCCAGCAGCGCACAGGGAAACTCTGGAAACACCATATATTTT. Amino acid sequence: CASSAQGNSGNTIYF.